This T cell receptor (beta chain) was found in a study of identical twins. Per germline, CDR1 LGHNT and CDR2 FRNRAP. The CDR3 is 15 amino acids. The V end was cut by 7 bases, the J end by 2 bases, with 16 bases between. TCRdb passed the 5' RACE reads through MiXCR, listing each CDR3 protein once. The sample lists about 220,000 distinct CDR3 sequences; around 6.5% were seen once. This clonotype was picked up a small number of times. A further study also used this sample, focusing on T cells expressing NK-cell markers. Per that study: Topping the CD3+CD56-NKG2C+ fraction as well were these clonotypes, in a few donors.

The receptor was isolated from a woman aged 18 to 35 in good health. The sample taken for sequencing was CD8+ T cells sorted from blood. The chain employs TRBV12-5 and TRBJ2-3; possibly TRBD2 for D (6 bases). The CDR3 bases are TGTGCTAGTGTACTCGAGCGGGCCCTCACAGATACGCAGTATTTT. This translates into CASVLERALTDTQYF.